The 26 T cell receptor beta chains below all came from one sample that was sequenced in a study of blood T cell repertoires in COVID-19. Libraries were prepared by immunoSEQ multiplex PCR; TCRdb keeps only in-frame clonotypes and omits some of them. The table lists under 140,000 clones, about three quarters of them singletons, with 16% in the top ten. The sequenced material came from peripheral blood. These receptors were obtained from a woman of 80 years or more with active or convalescent COVID-19.

This chain links TRBV19 with TRBJ1-2; D is possibly TRBD1 (6 bases). Trimming cost V 5 bases and J 6 bases, with 16 bases left between them. Germline V CDR1 and CDR2: LNHDA, SQIVND (reference sequence). The CDR3 runs 14 residues. This chain's CDR3 is CASSPNTGYNGYTF. CDR3 DNA: TGTGCCAGTAGTCCTAACACAGGGTATAATGGCTACACCTTC.

J is TRBJ2-3 and V is TRBV2, with a tentative D call TRBD2 (6 bases). The V end was cut by 4 bases, the J end by 3 bases, with 20 bases between. This CDR3 is built from 17 residues. CDR1 and CDR2 (germline): SNHLY, FYNNEI. Written as DNA, the CDR3 is TGTGCCAGCAGTGGGGGACTCCCTACCCTAAATACAGATACGCAGTATTTT. Its translation: CASSGGLPTLNTDTQYF.

CDR3 region: CASSQRAGGFGYTF. The CDR3 nucleotides are TGTGCCAGCAGCCAGCGAGCAGGGGGCTTTGGCTACACCTTC. The chain links TRBV3-1 (or the pseudogene TRBV3-2) to TRBJ1-2; TRBD1 agrees at 8 bases. From germline, CDR1 is LGHDT and CDR2 YNNKEL (reference sequence). The CDR3 has 14 amino acids. With 3 bases clipped from V and 7 bases from J, the junction kept 7 bases outside the gene matches.

The DNA of the CDR3 is TGTGCCATCAGTCAAGTGGAGGGAAACTTAGCCTCTGGAAACACCATATATTTT. Translated, it gives CAISQVEGNLASGNTIYF. The chain combines TRBV10-3 with TRBJ1-3; D is ambiguous. Deletions cut 5 bases from V and 0 bases from J, with 20 bases between. This CDR3 is 18 amino acids long. From germline, CDR1 is ENHRY and CDR2 SYGVKD.

The chain couples TRBV5-4 to TRBJ1-1; D call uncertain. The CDR3 spans 14 residues. V lost 0 bases to trimming and J lost 1 base, with 7 bases between them. Germline V gene data show CDR1 as SGHNT and CDR2 as YYREEE (reference sequence). The CDR3 loop is CASSLGSTNTEAFF. CDR3 in DNA: TGTGCCAGCAGCTTGGGGAGTACGAACACTGAAGCTTTCTTT. Complete variable domain (other parts from reference TRBV5-4 and TRBJ1-1): ETGVTQSPTHLIKTRGQQVTLRCSSQSGHNTVSWYQQALGQGPQFIFQYYREEENGRGNFPPRFSGLQFPNYSSELNVNALELDDSALYLCASSLGSTNTEAFFGQGTRLTVV.

The rearrangement uses TRBV30 and TRBJ2-1; D is perhaps TRBD2 (6 bases). The CDR3 totals 15 residues. V was pared by 0 bases and J by 0 bases, with 9 bases between. The germline CDR1 and CDR2 sequences are GTSNPN and SVGIG (reference sequence). The CDR3 reads CAWSVPTSSYNEQFF. In DNA, the CDR3 is TGTGCCTGGAGTGTACCGACTAGCTCCTACAATGAGCAGTTCTTC.

This clone was detected once. The genes are TRBV6-5 and TRBJ1-1; D might be TRBD1 (5 bases). The CDR3 has 12 amino acids. The germline V gene encodes CDR1 MNHEY and CDR2 SVGAGI. V lost 2 bases and J lost 6, with 7 bases in between. In DNA, the CDR3 is TGTGCCAGCAGTTACGTAGGGGCTGAAGCTTTCTTT. Its protein product is CASSYVGAEAFF.

The V call is TRBV18, the J call TRBJ1-2, with unresolved D. Germline lookup yields CDR1 KGHSH and CDR2 LQKENI. The CDR3 is made up of 14 amino acids. V lost 4 bases and J lost 2, with 11 bases in between. As DNA, the CDR3 is TGTGCCAGCTCACAATCCCATTTCAACTATGGCTACACCTTC. Amino acid sequence: CASSQSHFNYGYTF.

The chain recombines TRBV15 with TRBJ2-7; no reliable D call. V lost 0 bases and J lost 3, with 9 bases in between. CDR1 and CDR2 (germline): LNHNV, YYDKDF (reference sequence). The CDR3 covers 14 residues. CDR3 sequence (DNA): TGTGCCACCAGCAGAGATATCGGTAACTACGAGCAGTACTTC. This encodes CATSRDIGNYEQYF.

This clone has only one observation. V is TRBV18 and J is TRBJ2-1, with 9 bases fitting TRBD2. Per the germline V gene, CDR1 is KGHSH and CDR2 is LQKENI. V shed 11 bases and J 0 bases; nucleotides not matched to a gene: 8. The CDR3 sequence is 15 residues long. In DNA form, the CDR3 reads TGTGCCTCAAGGGGTAGCGGGAGCTCCTACAATGAGCAGTTCTTC. This encodes CASRGSGSSYNEQFF.

The genes are TRBV29-1 and TRBJ2-5; D ambiguous. Per germline, CDR1 SQVTM and CDR2 ANQGSEA. V was shortened by 3 bases and J by 1 base, with 15 bases between the two germline ends. This CDR3 region has 15 residues. The chain's CDR3 is CSVDGPAEPQETQYF. The CDR3 coding sequence is TGCAGCGTTGATGGGCCCGCCGAGCCCCAAGAGACCCAGTACTTC.

This chain uses TRBV18 with TRBJ2-3; D gene ambiguous. The ends were cut back, 3 bases at V and 5 bases at J, with 12 bases in the middle. This CDR3 is built from 14 residues. CDR1 and CDR2 (germline): KGHSH, LQKENI. The CDR3 DNA is TGTGCCAGCTCACCGAGTCAGGTTGTAGATACGCAGTATTTT. Residues: CASSPSQVVDTQYF.

The V gene is TRBV28, the J gene TRBJ1-1, with D tentatively TRBD1 (6 bases). Trimming stripped 6 bases from V and 1 base from J, with 9 bases between. Germline assignment: CDR1 MDHEN and CDR2 SYDVKM. The CDR3 is made up of 13 amino acids. CDR3 region: CASSPTGNTEAFF. CDR3 sequence (DNA): TGTGCCAGCAGCCCGACAGGGAACACTGAAGCTTTCTTT. Drawing the rest from reference TRBV28 and TRBJ1-1, the complete variable domain is DVKVTQSSRYLVKRTGEKVFLECVQDMDHENMFWYRQDPGLGLRLIYFSYDVKMKEKGDIPEGYSVSREKKERFSLILESASTNQTSMYLCASSPTGNTEAFFGQGTRLTVV.

The sample holds one count of this clone. The chain is built from TRBV6-6 and TRBJ1-5; 8 nucleotides match TRBD1. With 6 bases clipped from V and 4 bases from J, the junction kept 5 bases outside the gene matches. This CDR3 contains 14 residues. Per the germline V gene, CDR1 is MNHNY and CDR2 is SVGAGI (reference sequence). The CDR3 region has the DNA TGTGCCAGCAGATCGACAGGGGCAAATCAGCCCCAGCATTTT. Translation: CASRSTGANQPQHF.

The gene calls are TRBV7-9 and TRBJ1-6, with 9 bases matching TRBD1. V gave up 5 bases and J gave up 7 bases; unmatched junction bases: 9. Germline lookup yields CDR1 SEHNR and CDR2 FQNEAQ (reference sequence). This CDR3 is 16 amino acids long. CDR3 in DNA: TGTGCCAGCAGCCAAACAACGGGGACAGGGAATTCACCCCTCCACTTT. Protein: CASSQTTGTGNSPLHF.

The chain is built from TRBV14 and TRBJ2-7; tentatively, D is TRBD2 (6 bases). Germline V CDR1 and CDR2: SGHDN, FVKESK. Trimming pared 2 bases from V and 7 bases from J, leaving 33 bases between. The CDR3 has 20 amino acids. The CDR3 here is CASSQYDSLGAGSLWGEQYF. The CDR3 DNA reads TGTGCCAGCAGCCAATACGACAGCCTGGGAGCGGGTTCATTGTGGGGGGAGCAGTACTTC.

J is TRBJ2-1 and V is TRBV5-4; 9 bases match TRBD1. CDR1 and CDR2 (germline): SGHNT, YYREEE (reference sequence). This CDR3 has 15 residues. The junction had 4 bases not matched to a gene; V was cut back by 4 bases and J by 2 bases. The CDR3 DNA follows: TGTGCCAGCAGCGCCGGGACAGGGACCTACAATGAGCAGTTCTTC. Its protein is CASSAGTGTYNEQFF. The variable domain in full, with the rest retrieved from reference TRBV5-4 and TRBJ2-1, is ETGVTQSPTHLIKTRGQQVTLRCSSQSGHNTVSWYQQALGQGPQFIFQYYREEENGRGNFPPRFSGLQFPNYSSELNVNALELDDSALYLCASSAGTGTYNEQFFGPGTRLTVL.

The rearrangement links TRBV7-2 to TRBJ1-5, with a possible D match to TRBD1 (5 bases). Trimming pared 3 bases from V and 5 bases from J, leaving 17 bases between. The V gene's germline CDR1 is SGHTA and CDR2 FQGNSA. The CDR3 is 16 residues long. The CDR3 DNA is TGTGCCAGCAGCTTGGGGGGTTATTGGGGCGATCAGCCCCAGCATTTT. It translates to CASSLGGYWGDQPQHF. The variable domain in full, completed from reference TRBV7-2 and TRBJ1-5, reads GAGVSQSPSNKVTEKGKDVELRCDPISGHTALYWYRQSLGQGLEFLIYFQGNSAPDKSGLPSDRFSAERTGGSVSTLTIQRTQQEDSAVYLCASSLGGYWGDQPQHFGDGTRLSIL.

The chain is built from TRBV20-1 and TRBJ2-2, with D perhaps TRBD2 (6 bases). This CDR3 spans 14 amino acids. The germline V gene encodes CDR1 DFQATT and CDR2 SNEGSKA (reference sequence). Trimming took off 3 bases at V and 6 bases at J, with 14 bases between the two ends. CDR3 loop: CSASRVRRAGELFF. In DNA form, the CDR3 reads TGCAGTGCTAGTCGGGTGAGGAGGGCCGGGGAGCTGTTTTTT.

The rearrangement links TRBV18 to TRBJ2-7, with TRBD1 matching over 8 bases. CDR3 length equals 15 residues. V lost 3 bases and J lost 2; bases outside the gene matches: 6. Germline V gene sequence: CDR1 KGHSH, CDR2 LQKENI. DNA for the CDR3: TGTGCCAGCTCACCCGGGGACAGGACAACCTACGAGCAGTACTTC. Translating it yields CASSPGDRTTYEQYF.

The CDR3 reads CASGKERWTDTQYF. CDR3 DNA sequence: TGTGCCAGCGGTAAAGAGCGATGGACAGATACGCAGTATTTT. The chain has TRBV7-9 and TRBJ2-3; D not resolved. This CDR3 spans 14 amino acids. V dropped 8 bases and J dropped 3 bases, with 15 bases sitting between them. Germline CDR1 is SEHNR and CDR2 is FQNEAQ (reference sequence). The variable domain in full, with the rest retrieved from reference TRBV7-9 and TRBJ2-3, is DTGVSQNPRHKITKRGQNVTFRCDPISEHNRLYWYRQTLGQGPEFLTYFQNEAQLEKSRLLSDRFSAERPKGSFSTLEIQRTEQGDSAMYLCASGKERWTDTQYFGPGTRLTVL.

The chain carries TRBV9 and TRBJ2-3; TRBD2 agrees at 8 bases. J gave up 7 bases and V 3 bases, and 7 bases lay outside the gene matches. The germline V gene encodes CDR1 SGDLS and CDR2 YYNGEE. CDR3 length: 14 residues. The CDR3, as DNA: TGTGCCAGCAGCGCCGGGACTAGTCTAAATACGCAGTATTTT. It codes for CASSAGTSLNTQYF.

This clone came up once. V usage is TRBV5-1 and J usage is TRBJ2-7; D is perhaps TRBD1 (6 bases). Trimming cost V 4 bases and J 5 bases, with 19 bases left between them. Germline-derived CDR1 and CDR2 are SGHRS and YFSETQ. The CDR3 spans 15 residues. CDR3 coding DNA: TGCGCCAGCAGCGAACCCTCCGGGACAATAAACGAGCAGTACTTC. Its translation is CASSEPSGTINEQYF.

The chain recombines TRBV28 with TRBJ2-1, with TRBD2 matching 10 bases. V lost 6 bases to trimming and J lost 7 bases; unmatched junction nucleotides: 6. Germline V gives CDR1 MDHEN, CDR2 SYDVKM. The CDR3 length is 14 residues. This CDR3 is CASRGGLAMNEQFF. The CDR3 nucleotides read TGTGCCAGCAGGGGGGGACTAGCGATGAATGAGCAGTTCTTC.

This clone was detected once. The chain joins TRBV7-3 to TRBJ1-1; TRBD1 might be the D (6 bases). Deletions cut 7 bases from V and 4 bases from J, with 19 bases between. The CDR3 runs to 15 residues. CDR1 is SGHTA and CDR2 is FQGTGA in the germline V gene. This CDR3 reads CASTLSGGAPTEAFF. The CDR3 DNA is TGTGCCAGCACCCTCAGTGGGGGGGCCCCCACTGAAGCTTTCTTT. Combining the CDR3 with reference TRBV7-3 and TRBJ1-1 gives the whole variable domain GAGVSQTPSNKVTEKGKYVELRCDPISGHTALYWYRQSLGQGPEFLIYFQGTGAADDSGLPNDRFFAVRPEGSVSTLKIQRTERGDSAVYLCASTLSGGAPTEAFFGQGTRLTVV.

This chain uses TRBV3-1 (or the pseudogene TRBV3-2) with TRBJ1-5; no reliable D call. This CDR3 spans 14 amino acids. Germline lookup yields CDR1 LGHDT and CDR2 YNNKEL (reference sequence). V gave up 4 bases and J gave up 1 base, with 8 bases separating them. CDR3 region: CASSPEGSNQPQHF. The CDR3 coding sequence is TGTGCCAGCAGCCCCGAGGGAAGCAATCAGCCCCAGCATTTT.